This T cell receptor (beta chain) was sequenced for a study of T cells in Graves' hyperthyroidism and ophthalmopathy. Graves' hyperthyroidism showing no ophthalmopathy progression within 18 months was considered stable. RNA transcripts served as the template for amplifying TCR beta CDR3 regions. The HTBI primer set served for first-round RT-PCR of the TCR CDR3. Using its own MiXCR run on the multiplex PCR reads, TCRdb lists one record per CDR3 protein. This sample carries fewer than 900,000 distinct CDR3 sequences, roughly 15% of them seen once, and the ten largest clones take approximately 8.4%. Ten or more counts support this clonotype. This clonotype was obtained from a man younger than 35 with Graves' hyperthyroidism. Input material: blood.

The CDR3 DNA is TGTGCCAGCTCACTCGGACAGGACGCCCCTCCGGGGACCCAGTACTTC. Translating gives CASSLGQDAPPGTQYF. The chain combines TRBV18 with TRBJ2-5; 7 nucleotides agree with TRBD1. CDR1 and CDR2 (germline): KGHSH, LQKENI. The V and J ends lost 4 bases and 7 bases, in that order; junction bases with no gene match: 15. The length of the CDR3 is 16 residues. Supplemented by reference TRBV18 and TRBJ2-5, the full variable domain reads NAGVMQNPRHLVRRRGQEARLRCSPMKGHSHVYWYRQLPEEGLKFMVYLQKENIIDESGMPKERFSAEFPKEGPSILRIQQVVRGDSAAYFCASSLGQDAPPGTQYFGPGTRLLVL.